Below, 27 T cell receptor beta chains from the same sample are listed, as sequenced in a study of vaccination and CD4 T cells after COVID-19. Antigens for these TCRs are unknown. The Oncomine TCR Beta short-read assay was applied to DNA of cultured CD4+ T cells. A single record per CDR3 protein comes from TCRdb applying MiXCR to the PCR reads. The top ten clones hold around 7.8% of a sample with over 20,000 distinct CDR3 sequences, roughly 39% of them seen once. Treatment indicated: roughly ten-day PBMC culture with coronavirus spike peptide pools or control peptides (ViraFEST assay). Sequencing was performed on CD4+ T cells from blood, cultured in vitro. These receptors were taken from a human donor who had recovered from COVID-19.

The gene calls are TRBV27 and TRBJ2-7, with TRBD2 identical over 13 bases. CDR3 length: 15 residues. CDR1 MNHEY and CDR2 SMNVEV come from the germline V gene (reference sequence). The junction had 1 base not matched to a gene; V was cut back by 0 bases and J by 5 bases. CDR3 region: CASSLSGTSGNEQYF. In nucleotides, the CDR3 is TGTGCCAGCAGTTTATCCGGGACTAGCGGGAACGAGCAGTACTTC.

The V call is TRBV20-1, the J call TRBJ1-2; the D is unclear. This CDR3 region has 13 residues. V was cut by 4 bases and J by 5 bases, with 14 bases left in between. Germline assignment: CDR1 DFQATT and CDR2 SNEGSKA (reference sequence). The CDR3 is CSATRPAGYGYTF. CDR3 DNA sequence: TGCAGTGCTACCCGGCCCGCCGGGTATGGCTACACCTTC.

The gene calls are TRBV4-1 and TRBJ1-2; possibly TRBD1 for D (6 bases). CDR3 length equals 18 residues. The V end lost 4 bases, the J end lost 0 bases, and 21 bases lay between the germline ends. Germline CDR1 reads MGHRA; CDR2 reads YSYEKL. DNA of the CDR3: TGCGCCAGCAGCCCGGCCGGGACGGACAGACGAACTAACTATGGCTACACCTTC. Its protein is CASSPAGTDRRTNYGYTF.

This clonotype was seen once. This CDR3 is CASSLDRRTGVYGYTF. The CDR3, as DNA: TGTGCCAGCAGCTTGGATCGCAGGACAGGGGTCTATGGCTACACCTTC. This sequence joins TRBV5-4 and TRBJ1-2; TRBD1 agrees at 9 bases. CDR3 length: 16 amino acids. The junction had 7 bases not matched to a gene; V was cut back by 0 bases and J by 4 bases. Germline CDR1 and CDR2: SGHNT and YYREEE (reference sequence).

This clonotype was observed a few times. The chain links TRBV18 to TRBJ2-7; D gene unclear. Germline CDR1 is KGHSH and CDR2 is LQKENI. The V and J ends lost 3 bases and 3 bases respectively, with 9 bases between them. There are 13 residues in the CDR3. For the CDR3, the DNA is TGTGCCAGCTCACCCGTCACAGACTACGAGCAGTACTTC. Amino acid sequence: CASSPVTDYEQYF.

The rearrangement uses TRBV4-1 and TRBJ2-7; D assignment may be TRBD1 or TRBD2 (5 bases each). Germline V gene sequence: CDR1 MGHRA, CDR2 YSYEKL. This CDR3 has 16 amino acids. Deletions cut 0 bases from V and 1 base from J, with 13 bases between. DNA of the CDR3: TGCGCCAGCAGCCAAGATTCGGGACGGAGGTCCTACGAGCAGTACTTC. Translating gives CASSQDSGRRSYEQYF.

The CDR3 DNA sequence: TGTGCCAGTAGTTTGGGGGAGGGCCGTGAGCAGTTCTTC. Residues: CASSLGEGREQFF. V is TRBV19 and J is TRBJ2-1; 7 positions match TRBD2. V lost 5 bases, J lost 9 bases, and 7 bases stayed unmatched. The CDR3 has 13 amino acids. Germline loops: CDR1 LNHDA, CDR2 SQIVND (reference sequence).

The chain couples TRBV4-2 to TRBJ2-7, with a weak D call TRBD2 (6 bases). CDR1 LGHNA and CDR2 YNFKEQ come from the germline V gene. Trimming took off 4 bases at V and 12 bases at J, with 16 bases between the two ends. The CDR3 contains 12 residues. CDR3 nucleotide sequence: TGTGCCAGCAGCCCAGGCGCCGGGACTCCGTACTTC. Translated: CASSPGAGTPYF.

A few counts support this clonotype. This chain joins TRBV27 and TRBJ1-5; weak D call: TRBD1 (6 bases). This CDR3 comprises 15 residues. Germline lookup yields CDR1 MNHEY and CDR2 SMNVEV (reference sequence). Trimming removed 6 bases at V and 4 bases at J, with 16 bases between. The CDR3 is CASSFKGGNNQPQHF. The CDR3 bases are TGTGCCAGCAGCTTTAAGGGGGGTAATAATCAGCCCCAGCATTTT.

This chain connects TRBV29-1 to TRBJ2-3, with D tentatively TRBD1 (5 bases). The CDR3 runs 10 residues. Germline values: CDR1 SQVTM, CDR2 ANQGSEA. This chain's CDR3 is CSTGTDTQYF. CDR3 coding DNA: TGCAGTACAGGAACCGATACGCAGTATTTT.

The chain employs TRBV20-1 and TRBJ2-2; D perhaps matches TRBD1 (6 bases). The V and J ends lost 6 bases and 6 bases respectively, with 17 bases between them. The CDR3 extends over 14 amino acids. CDR1 and CDR2 from the germline V gene are DFQATT and SNEGSKA (reference sequence). CDR3 sequence: CSADSEGGAGELFF. The CDR3 bases are TGCAGTGCGGACAGCGAGGGTGGAGCCGGGGAGCTGTTTTTT.

V gene TRBV2 combines with J gene TRBJ2-5; D is undetermined. V was cut by 3 bases and J by 5 bases, with 13 bases left in between. CDR3 length equals 14 residues. Looked up from germline, CDR1 is SNHLY and CDR2 is FYNNEI. The CDR3 loop is CASSEILSGETQYF. For the CDR3, the DNA is TGTGCCAGCAGTGAGATATTATCGGGCGAGACCCAGTACTTC.

The chain joins TRBV7-2 to TRBJ2-7; D possibly corresponds to TRBD2 (6 bases). Germline CDR1 SGHTA, CDR2 FQGNSA. This CDR3 is built from 15 residues. The ends were cut back, 5 bases at V and 0 bases at J, with 14 bases in the middle. The CDR3 DNA follows: TGTGCCAGCAGCGCAGCTAGCGATCGCTCCTACGAGCAGTACTTC. This gives the protein CASSAASDRSYEQYF. The variable domain in full, completed from reference TRBV7-2 and TRBJ2-7, reads GAGVSQSPSNKVTEKGKDVELRCDPISGHTALYWYRQSLGQGLEFLIYFQGNSAPDKSGLPSDRFSAERTGGSVSTLTIQRTQQEDSAVYLCASSAASDRSYEQYFGPGTRLTVT.

J is TRBJ2-1 and V is TRBV19; D may be TRBD2 (6 bases). CDR1 is LNHDA, CDR2 SQIVND, per germline (reference sequence). Trimming took 7 bases from V and 7 from J, leaving 11 bases between them. CDR3 size: 12 residues. In DNA, the CDR3 is TGTGCCAGTACCTCTCGGGGGAATGAGCAGTTCTTC. Residues: CASTSRGNEQFF. The full variable domain, its missing parts supplied by reference TRBV19 and TRBJ2-1, is DGGITQSPKYLFRKEGQNVTLSCEQNLNHDAMYWYRQDPGQGLRLIYYSQIVNDFQKGDIAEGYSVSREKKESFPLTVTSAQKNPTAFYLCASTSRGNEQFFGPGTRLTVL.

This clonotype was counted a few times. The rearrangement links TRBV20-1 to TRBJ2-5; TRBD2 matches 7 bases. Germline V gene data show CDR1 as DFQATT and CDR2 as SNEGSKA (reference sequence). The CDR3 sequence is 13 residues long. V shed 3 bases, J shed 4 bases, and the junction held 5 bases outside the gene matches. The CDR3 sequence: CSASPGLRETQYF. The CDR3 DNA sequence: TGCAGTGCTAGCCCGGGACTACGAGAGACCCAGTACTTC.

In this sample, this clonotype turned up a few times. The rearrangement joins TRBV15 to TRBJ2-7; no clear D gene. The CDR3 runs to 13 residues. Per the germline V gene, CDR1 is LNHNV and CDR2 is YYDKDF (reference sequence). Trimming removed 1 base from V and 6 bases from J, with 10 bases in between. CDR3 residues: CATSRGGRGEQYF. CDR3 coding DNA: TGTGCCACCAGCAGAGGGGGTAGAGGCGAGCAGTACTTC.

CDR3 in amino acids: CASSLNSQNNYGYTF. The CDR3, as DNA: TGTGCCAGCAGTTTGAACAGTCAAAATAACTATGGCTACACCTTC. The V and J genes are TRBV28 and TRBJ1-2, with no clear D. This CDR3 contains 15 residues. CDR1 is MDHEN and CDR2 is SYDVKM in the germline V gene. The V end lost 3 bases, the J end lost 1 base, and 12 bases lay between the germline ends.

With regard to this clonotype: The junction does not match germline at one end; this may be a read error. The chain links TRBV28 to TRBJ2-3, with TRBD2 matching over 12 bases. The CDR3 covers 16 residues. From germline, CDR1 is MDHEN and CDR2 SYDVKM. CDR3 nucleotides: TGTGCCAGCAGCTCACCGACTAGCGGGAGCACAGACACGCAGTATTTT. It specifies CASSSPTSGSTDTQYF.

This clonotype came up a few times. The V call is TRBV6-2 or TRBV6-3, the J call TRBJ2-3; 9 bases match TRBD2. CDR1 MNHEY and CDR2 SVGEGT come from the germline V gene. The CDR3 covers 15 residues. V shed 7 bases and J 4 bases; nucleotides not matched to a gene: 9. The CDR3 loop is CASKGASGDSDTQYF. In DNA, the CDR3 is TGTGCCAGCAAGGGAGCTAGCGGGGACTCAGATACGCAGTATTTT.

This clonotype was recorded a few times. The genes are TRBV12-3 or TRBV12-4 and TRBJ1-1; D not resolved. Trimming shortened V by 4 bases and J by 0 bases, and 6 bases separated the two germline ends. There are 13 residues in the CDR3. CDR3 bases: TGTGCCAGCAGTTCGAATATGAACACTGAAGCTTTCTTT. This sequence encodes CASSSNMNTEAFF.

In this sample, this clonotype turned up once. In nucleotides, the CDR3 is TGCACTGGTAGAGGGGCGTCAAATGAGCAGTTCTTC. Amino acid sequence: CTGRGASNEQFF. This rearrangement joins TRBV20-1 to TRBJ2-1, with D perhaps assigned TRBD1 or TRBD2 (5 bases each). Germline V gene data show CDR1 as DFQATT and CDR2 as SNEGSKA (reference sequence). The CDR3 extends over 12 amino acids.

The genes are TRBV28 and TRBJ1-6, with TRBD1 as a possible D gene (6 bases). Germline lookup yields CDR1 MDHEN and CDR2 SYDVKM. This CDR3 contains 13 residues. Trimming shortened V by 9 bases and J by 3 bases, and 9 bases separated the two germline ends. CDR3 in DNA: TGTGCCAGTGGGGGGCTCTATAATTCACCCCTCCACTTT. Translating gives CASGGLYNSPLHF.

The chain links TRBV20-1 to TRBJ2-2; 11 bases fit TRBD2. Germline-derived CDR1 and CDR2 are DFQATT and SNEGSKA (reference sequence). The length of the CDR3 is 15 residues. The V and J ends lost 3 bases and 10 bases, in that order; junction bases with no gene match: 10. The CDR3 reads CSASPVAGGLVELFF. In nucleotides, the CDR3 is TGCAGTGCTAGTCCGGTAGCGGGGGGGCTCGTGGAGCTGTTTTTT.

The chain is built from TRBV12-3 or TRBV12-4 and TRBJ2-7, with a weak D call TRBD2 (6 bases). CDR3 size: 15 residues. With 1 base removed from V and 0 bases from J, the gap between germline ends came to 10 bases. The DNA of the CDR3 is TGTGCCAGCAGTTTAGAGGGGACTGGCTCCTACGAGCAGTACTTC. Translating gives CASSLEGTGSYEQYF.

The J gene is TRBJ2-5, the V gene TRBV29-1, with 10 bases lining up with TRBD2. Germline V CDR1 and CDR2: SQVTM, ANQGSEA. The CDR3 is 14 residues long. The junction had 6 bases not matched to a gene; V was cut back by 7 bases and J by 1 base. The CDR3 loop reads CSGGLAGGQETQYF. The CDR3 region has the DNA TGCAGCGGTGGCTTAGCGGGGGGCCAAGAGACCCAGTACTTC.

This chain connects TRBV20-1 to TRBJ1-5; no firm D call. CDR1 and CDR2 (germline): DFQATT, SNEGSKA (reference sequence). Trimming removed 6 bases at V and 2 bases at J, with 20 bases between. The CDR3 has 16 amino acids. CDR3 sequence (DNA): TGCAGTGCGACCACCGTCTACCACCGGGGCAATCAGCCCCAGCATTTT. Residues: CSATTVYHRGNQPQHF.

The rearrangement links TRBV20-1 to TRBJ2-1; D is possibly TRBD1 or TRBD2 (5 bases each). V lost 5 bases and J 14 bases, leaving 31 bases between the germline ends. CDR1 is DFQATT, CDR2 SNEGSKA, per germline (reference sequence). The CDR3 runs to 16 residues. CDR3 residues: CSAARLTGLGARREFF. The CDR3 nucleotides read TGCAGTGCTGCGCGATTAACGGGATTAGGGGCCCGACGTGAGTTCTTC.